This T cell receptor beta chain was sequenced in a study of T cells in Graves' hyperthyroidism and ophthalmopathy (dated by TCRdb to between 2017 and 2020). For context, the study as a whole: Peripheral blood was collected at initial diagnosis, before any treatment. A discovery cohort of 95 to 100 patients, about 40 with Graves' ophthalmopathy and about 58 with stable Graves' hyperthyroidism, was used to find distinguishing TCR V-J signatures. Prospective prediction of ophthalmopathy was tested in an independent validation cohort of some 20 hyperthyroidism patients and 17 patients who later progressed to ophthalmopathy. For training and testing, the 100 or so patients in the discovery cohort were randomly divided in a 7:3 ratio. In addition, the study compared T-cell repertoires in thyroid tissue and in blood from roughly six Graves' hyperthyroidism patients. Following sampling, methimazole starting at 30 mg daily was given to hyperthyroidism patients, and high-dose intravenous methylprednisolone was given to ophthalmopathy patients. The paper describes TCR Vbeta CDR3 sequencing of 130 to 150 peripheral blood samples, made up of roughly 40 ophthalmopathy patients, roughly 75 hyperthyroidism patients and 17 progressor patients.

V gives up 0 bases and J gives up 0 bases, and the segment between their germline ends measures 10 bases. Measured from the cysteine to the phenylalanine, the CDR3 is 16 residues long. Only the CDR3 DNA stays, 48 bases, in frame from base 1. Sequences SGDLS (CDR1) and YYNGEE (CDR2) are obtained from the germline V gene. Ophthalmopathy patients had moderately to severely active disease, Clinical Activity Score of at least 3, NOSPECS grade of at least 4, and duration under 3 months. The study excluded patients with uncontrolled infections, other autoimmune diseases, pregnancy or lactation. Diagnoses relied on clinical symptoms, serum thyroxine and TRAb, thyroid ultrasound and orbital computed tomography. Ficoll-Paque density gradient centrifugation was used to isolate PBMCs from approximately 10 ml of fresh peripheral blood. Total RNA was extracted using Trizol reagent, and RNA quality was assessed on an Agilent 2100 Bioanalyzer.

The table lists this clonotype with a count of one. This receptor's antigen is unknown. Nothing much larger sits one base from this clone, and base qualities are not available. A single read constitutes weak evidence. The TCR beta CDR3 regions were amplified from the RNA transcripts. A first-round RT-PCR of the TCR CDR3 used the HTBI primer set with the Qiagen OneStep RT-PCR kit. Libraries were constructed in a second round of multiplex PCR, after which size selection and purification were carried out. The libraries were sequenced on an Illumina HiSeq2000 using paired-end 100 bp reads. On the authors' methods: SOAPnuke was used to process the raw data, removing reads that contained adapters or uncalled bases, had a mean Phred below 15, or lacked an exact match to the constant primer or identifier. High-quality paired reads were merged with COPE v1.2.5, and unique nucleotide sequences were defined as clonotypes. Clonotypes were aligned to IMGT TRBV, TRBD and TRBJ reference segments using MiTCR v1.1. Analysis was restricted to V-J combinations with a frequency above 0.0001, which covered roughly 99% of repertoires. The TCS score was defined as the ratio of F50 (clonal expansion) to E x V (chaos), calculated using BLOSUM62-based TCRdist between CDR3 peptides within each V-J. Welch's t-statistics and random forest reduced around 550 V-J features to fewer than 15, which were used in a naive Bayes classifier (R e1071). TCRdb cleaned the public reads at Q25 with fastp, built clones with MiXCR and kept in-frame beta chains. Every distinct CDR3 protein forms one entry, paired with its most common genes and DNA. These V and J calls rely on TCRdb rather than the paper's analysis. The sample records some 300,000 distinct CDR3 sequences, approximately 19% of which are singletons. Under 40% of the sample is in the top ten clones.

The paper as a whole reports these results and caveats: Most expanded thyroid clonotypes (frequency above 0.001) were also found in blood, which suggests that blood repertoires may mirror thyroid immune responses. Sample size was not statistically predetermined, and blinding of investigators to group allocation was not performed. A model built on a 13 V-J signature distinguished ophthalmopathy from stable hyperthyroidism, reaching roughly 88% sensitivity and under 84% specificity in cross-validation and 80%/75% in testing. In validation, the model predicted progression to ophthalmopathy a median of 6.5 months before onset, with approximately 71% sensitivity and about 72% specificity.

The clonotype was recovered from a middle-aged man with Graves' ophthalmopathy. Sequencing was carried out using blood. Rearrangement joined TRBV9 to TRBJ1-3; the D gene is not confidently resolved. The DNA sequence reads TGTGCCAGCAGCGTAGAGTGGTTTAGCTCTGGAAACACCATATATTTT. Translated, it gives CASSVEWFSSGNTIYF.